This T cell receptor beta chain was identified during a study of blood T cell repertoires in COVID-19 (dated by TCRdb to about 2020). Background on the whole study: Collaborator samples came from the United States, Italy and Spain and covered acute and convalescent phases of COVID-19. A freely available public database, intended as a resource for researchers studying the immune response to SARS-CoV-2, is where the repertoires were released. Samples came from the ongoing ImmuneRACE study (first 160 participants) plus 1,254 subjects from 6 global collaborators. Subjects who had been exposed to COVID-19, were actively infected with it, or had recovered from it provided the deeply sampled blood TCRbeta repertoires that made up the dataset. Where available, HLA class I and class II types were taken from metadata supplied by the sample provider and were not determined by assay-based typing. A de-identified subject ID, COVID-19 status, age in years and sex were almost always included in the sample metadata. The material from the prospective study consisted of cDNA or gDNA derived from T cells, B-cell-depleted T cells, or PBMCs.

A second Seattle source provided samples from volunteer blood donors who had recovered from COVID-19. Each collaborating institution followed its own protocols to collect whole blood in K2EDTA tubes. Collaborator samples were shipped for TCRbeta analysis as frozen whole blood, isolated PBMCs, or DNA extracted from either sample type. Study-wide conclusions, independent of this receptor: Clinical and demographic metadata were provided uncurated, with the amount varying by source and participant.

From cysteine to phenylalanine, the CDR3 is 18 amino acids long. Here the CDR3 DNA is all that survives: 54 bases in frame from base 1. Trimmed from V: 5 bases; trimmed from J: 0 bases; junction bases lacking a gene match: 15. The germline V gene sets CDR1 to SGHVS and CDR2 to FQNEAQ. This clone showed up just a few times. Which antigen it targets is not known. One base away there is no much larger clone; base qualities are not given. TCRbeta CDR3 regions were amplified from genomic DNA by means of the immunoSEQ Assay, a bias-controlled multiplex PCR. On the study's bioinformatics: The number of nucleated cells in each sample was estimated from the amplification of reference gene primers within the assay. Sequence reads were collapsed and filtered to measure the absolute abundance of every unique TCRbeta CDR3 rearrangement. For each sample, productive Simpson clonality was calculated as the square root of Simpson's diversity index across productive rearrangements. Sourced from immuneACCESS, this table was stored by TCRdb with only in-frame sequences that have V and J called. A share of the clones is absent; for the studies checked, an unresolved V gene accounts for under half, and the remainder has no known explanation. The DNA gave D and trimming, while V, J and clone size come from that table. Here the sample has a few hundred thousand clones; roughly 87% occur a single time. In total, the top ten clones hold roughly 2% of the sample.

The source of this sequence is a woman in her forties or fifties who had recovered from COVID-19. The V gene is TRBV7-8 and the J gene is TRBJ2-7, with 8 central nucleotides matching TRBD1. Source material: peripheral blood. The DNA sequence follows: TGTGCCAGCAGCCCTGACAGGGGCGCTATCCATCGCTCCTACGAGCAGTACTTC. Translated, it gives CASSPDRGAIHRSYEQYF.